These 10 T cell receptor beta chains were all obtained from the same sample, sequenced in a study of blood T cell repertoires in COVID-19. Here immunoSEQ multiplex PCR was the method, and the copy in TCRdb shows in-frame clones only, minus some. The sample holds approximately 97,000 clones, over 75% seen once. Sequencing was carried out using peripheral blood. Receptor source: a man in his fifties or sixties with acute or convalescent COVID-19.

The chain is built from TRBV6-5 and TRBJ1-1, with a tentative D call TRBD1 (6 bases). V shed 10 bases and J shed 0 bases, with 12 bases lying between them. This CDR3 has 13 residues. Germline CDR1 MNHEY, CDR2 SVGAGI. The CDR3 DNA sequence: TGTGCCACCGCGGGGGACATGAACACTGAAGCTTTCTTT. This encodes CATAGDMNTEAFF.

This clone turned up a few times. The gene calls are TRBV6-2 or TRBV6-3 and TRBJ2-7; 8 bases align to TRBD2. CDR3 length: 15 amino acids. The germline CDR1 and CDR2 sequences are MNHEY and SVGEGT. Trimming took 2 bases from V and 5 from J; bases not matched to a gene: 8. CDR3 region: CASSYLSGRSDEQYF. The CDR3 DNA follows: TGTGCCAGCAGTTACCTCAGCGGGAGAAGTGACGAGCAGTACTTC.

The rearrangement links TRBV7-8 to TRBJ1-4, with D perhaps TRBD1 (6 bases). The V gene's germline CDR1 is SGHVS and CDR2 FQNEAQ. The CDR3 totals 18 residues. Trimming cost V 2 bases and J 6 bases, with 22 bases left between them. CDR3 DNA: TGTGCCAGCAGCTTAAGGACAGCAAACGCCGCTGGGGATGAAAAACTGTTTTTT. Amino acids: CASSLRTANAAGDEKLFF.

The CDR3 here is CASSPSRDRGNQPQHF. CDR3 coding DNA: TGTGCCAGCTCACCCTCCAGGGACAGGGGCAATCAGCCCCAGCATTTT. The chain couples TRBV18 to TRBJ1-5, with 9 bases that match TRBD1. Germline CDR1 reads KGHSH; CDR2 reads LQKENI. This CDR3 has 16 residues. V was pared by 3 bases and J by 2 bases, with 5 bases of the junction left unmatched.

This sequence joins TRBV4-1 and TRBJ2-6; the D is unclear. The CDR3 sequence is 17 residues long. Between the trimmed V and J ends, which lost 0 bases and 2 bases, there was a span of 11 bases. Germline V gene sequence: CDR1 MGHRA, CDR2 YSYEKL. In DNA, the CDR3 is TGCGCCAGCAGCCAAGAGCCCAGTTCAACTGGGGCCAACGTCCTGACTTTC. Protein product: CASSQEPSSTGANVLTF.

V and J are TRBV12-5 and TRBJ2-1; 8 bases are a match to TRBD2. V was pared by 4 bases and J by 2 bases, with 13 bases of the junction left unmatched. The CDR3 length is 18 residues. Germline values: CDR1 LGHNT, CDR2 FRNRAP. CDR3: CASGSKVSAGAPYNEQFF. The CDR3 DNA follows: TGTGCTAGTGGTTCGAAAGTTTCAGCGGGAGCGCCCTACAATGAGCAGTTCTTC.

The V call is TRBV6-6, the J call TRBJ2-7, with 10 bases fitting TRBD1. Germline V gene data show CDR1 as MNHNY and CDR2 as SVGAGI (reference sequence). The CDR3 covers 13 residues. Trimming removed 8 bases from V and 6 bases from J; junction bases left unmatched: 7. For the CDR3, the DNA is TGTGCCAGCGGTAACGACAGGGGGCGCGAGCAGTACTTC. Protein product: CASGNDRGREQYF.

The chain has TRBV5-1 and TRBJ1-4; D not resolved. Germline-derived CDR1 and CDR2 are SGHRS and YFSETQ. The CDR3 length is 15 residues. Trimming took 4 bases from V and 0 from J, leaving 10 bases between them. The CDR3 here is CASSLGRATNEKLFF. The CDR3 DNA is TGCGCCAGCAGCCTTGGCCGGGCAACTAATGAAAAACTGTTTTTT.

The rearrangement links TRBV10-3 to TRBJ2-2; 10 bases align to TRBD2. The germline gives CDR1 ENHRY, CDR2 SYGVKD. Trimming cost V 7 bases and J 0 bases; bases outside gene matches: 5. CDR3 length: 16 residues. The CDR3 DNA is TGTGCCATCAAGGCTAGCGGGGGATCGAACACCGGGGAGCTGTTTTTT. The encoded protein is CAIKASGGSNTGELFF.

This clone appeared a few times. V is TRBV27 and J is TRBJ1-5; tentatively, D is TRBD1 (5 bases). V lost 2 bases and J lost 0, with 8 bases in between. CDR3 length: 15 amino acids. Germline V gene data show CDR1 as MNHEY and CDR2 as SMNVEV (reference sequence). CDR3 DNA: TGTGCCAGCAGTTTAATGGGGCTTAGCAATCAGCCCCAGCATTTT. Translation gives CASSLMGLSNQPQHF.